The rows below give T cell receptor beta chains drawn from one sample of a study of control samples from healthy donors and cancer patients. Sequencing used immunoSEQ multiplex PCR; TCRdb keeps in-frame clones, though not all of them. The profile shows 150,000 to 200,000 clones, just over 90% of them singletons. The sample taken for sequencing was blood. The receptors were sampled from a man aged 30 to 39 in good health. Each CDR3 is given with its conserved first and last residue. A D gene is named only where the DNA matches it firmly. Clone size is not always given. Where it is, it says once, few, many or a class for expanded clones.

TRBV2,14,once,TRBJ1-1,TRBD1,TGTGCCACCGGACAGGCAGGAGTTGACACTGAAGCTTTCTTT,CATGQAGVDTEAFF
TRBV4-2,17,-,TRBJ2-2,TRBD2,TGTGCCAGCAGCCAAGGGGCACTAGCGCTAAACACCGGGGAGCTGTTTTTT,CASSQGALALNTGELFF
TRBV19,16,once,TRBJ2-6,TRBD2,TGTGCCAGTAGTAGCGGGAGGGGAGCTGGGGCCAACGTCCTGACTTTC,CASSSGRGAGANVLTF
TRBV9,15,-,TRBJ2-1,TRBD2,TGTGCCAGCAGCGTAAACGGGGGGGTCTACAATGAGCAGTTCTTC,CASSVNGGVYNEQFF
TRBV11-2,14,once,TRBJ2-7,TRBD1,TGTGCCAGCAGCTTACCGGGACAGGGATACGAGCAGTACTTC,CASSLPGQGYEQYF
TRBV29-1,12,-,TRBJ1-5,-,TGCAGCGTTGGTGGCATCGATCAGCCCCAGCATTTT,CSVGGIDQPQHF
TRBV12-3/TRBV12-4,13,-,TRBJ2-4,-,TGTGCCAGCAGTCCGACGGGGGAAAACATTCAGTACTTC,CASSPTGENIQYF
TRBV2,15,-,TRBJ2-2,TRBD2,TGTGCCAGCAAGCGGGGGCTAGCGGGATCCGGGGAGCTGTTTTTT,CASKRGLAGSGELFF
TRBV6-2/TRBV6-3,21,-,TRBJ1-5,TRBD1,TGTGCCAGCAGTTACCCAGAAGGCGGGACAGGGCATATTCGGGGCAATCAGCCCCAGCATTTT,CASSYPEGGTGHIRGNQPQHF
TRBV14,14,-,TRBJ1-6,-,TGTGCCAGCAGCCAAGGGGCCTTTAATTCACCCCTCCACTTT,CASSQGAFNSPLHF
TRBV2,13,-,TRBJ2-7,TRBD1,TGTGCCAGCCGGGACAGTTTGGTGAGGGAGCAGTACTTC,CASRDSLVREQYF
TRBV6-6,15,-,TRBJ2-3,TRBD1,TGTGCCAGCAGTTACTATGGGACAGGGTCAGATACGCAGTATTTT,CASSYYGTGSDTQYF
TRBV6-2/TRBV6-3,14,-,TRBJ2-7,-,TGTGCCAGCAGTTACAGCAGGGGGGCCTACGAGCAGTACTTC,CASSYSRGAYEQYF
TRBV19,14,-,TRBJ1-2,-,TGTGCCAGTAGTATAGCCCAGCGGCGGTCTGGCTACACCTTC,CASSIAQRRSGYTF
TRBV27,16,-,TRBJ2-5,TRBD2,TGTGCCAGCAGTTCCTCTAGCGGGAGGGCAGGAGAGACCCAGTACTTC,CASSSSSGRAGETQYF
TRBV27,13,-,TRBJ2-7,-,TGTGCCAGCAGTCCCCGTGGGCCCTACGAGCAGTACTTC,CASSPRGPYEQYF
TRBV6-6,16,-,TRBJ2-5,TRBD1,TGTGCCAGCAGTACGGGGACAGCGGCTCGCCAAGAGACCCAGTACTTC,CASSTGTAARQETQYF
TRBV5-1,12,-,TRBJ2-1,-,TGCGCCAGCAGCCCTACTAGCAATGAGCAGTTCTTC,CASSPTSNEQFF
TRBV6-5,14,-,TRBJ2-7,TRBD2,TGTGCCAGCTACACTAGCGGGTCGTCTGGGGAGCAGTACTTC,CASYTSGSSGEQYF
TRBV6-5,15,-,TRBJ1-3,TRBD1,TGTGCCAGCAGTTACGGCGGGGGACAGGGAAACACCATATATTTT,CASSYGGGQGNTIYF
TRBV28,12,-,TRBJ1-2,-,TGTGCAGGCCTGGGGGGGATCTATGGCTACACCTTC,CAGLGGIYGYTF
TRBV27,15,-,TRBJ2-3,-,TGTGCCAGCAGTTTATTGCTAGACAGCACAGATACGCAGTATTTT,CASSLLLDSTDTQYF
TRBV15,15,-,TRBJ2-3,-,TGTGCCACCAGCAGTGGACATGGAGGCACAGATACGCAGTATTTT,CATSSGHGGTDTQYF
TRBV15,16,-,TRBJ2-4,-,TGTGCCACCAGCAGCCCTGAAAGCAGGAGAACAAACATTCAGTACTTC,CATSSPESRRTNIQYF
TRBV19,15,-,TRBJ1-1,-,TGTGCCAGTAGGACCTCCGGGAGGGGGGGCACTGAAGCTTTCTTT,CASRTSGRGGTEAFF
TRBV4-1,13,-,TRBJ2-5,-,TGCGCCAGCAGCCAAGGGGTTACGGAGACCCAGTACTTC,CASSQGVTETQYF
TRBV10-3,15,-,TRBJ2-5,TRBD1,TGTGCCATCAGTGACGGACAGGGGGACCAAGAGACCCAGTACTTC,CAISDGQGDQETQYF
TRBV27,12,-,TRBJ2-7,TRBD1,TGTGCCAGCAGTTTAGCAGGGGGCGAGCAGTACTTC,CASSLAGGEQYF
TRBV5-4,17,-,TRBJ1-6,TRBD1,TGTGCCAGCAGCGGAGGACAGGGTGGGCATCTCGGTTCACCCCTCCACTTT,CASSGGQGGHLGSPLHF
TRBV27,12,-,TRBJ1-2,-,TGTGCCAGCACCGGGGCAGGGGAAGGCTACACCTTC,CASTGAGEGYTF
TRBV9,15,few,TRBJ1-1,-,TGTGCCAGCAGCCCCCGGGCCTTCATGAACACTGAAGCTTTCTTT,CASSPRAFMNTEAFF
TRBV7-8,14,-,TRBJ2-7,-,TGTGCCAGCAGCTTAAGGTGGGATCCCTACGAGCAGTACTTC,CASSLRWDPYEQYF
TRBV3-1/TRBV3-2,14,-,TRBJ2-2,-,TGTGCCAGCAGCCGAGACCATAACACCGGGGAGCTGTTTTTT,CASSRDHNTGELFF
TRBV3-1/TRBV3-2,12,-,TRBJ2-5,-,TGTGCCAGCAGCTCCTTCCCAGAGACCCAGTACTTC,CASSSFPETQYF
TRBV18,15,-,TRBJ2-7,TRBD1,TGTGCCAGCTCACCTTACGGGACAGGGGGCTACGAGCAGTACTTC,CASSPYGTGGYEQYF
TRBV10-2,12,-,TRBJ1-1,-,TGCGCCAGCAGTGGGGGCCTCACTGAAGCTTTCTTT,CASSGGLTEAFF
TRBV24-1,15,once,TRBJ2-7,TRBD2,TGTGCCACCAGTGACCCATCGACATCCGGGGGGGAGCAGTACTTC,CATSDPSTSGGEQYF
TRBV27,17,-,TRBJ2-1,TRBD2,TGTGCCAGCAGTCGACCATCTAGCGGGAGGGCGTACAATGAGCAGTTCTTC,CASSRPSSGRAYNEQFF
TRBV14,15,-,TRBJ1-5,-,TGTGCCAGCAGCAGTGGACTGCTTAGCAATCAGCCCCAGCATTTT,CASSSGLLSNQPQHF
TRBV5-4,15,-,TRBJ1-2,-,TGTGCCAGCAGCTTCGCGGCGGGAAGTGACTATGGCTACACCTTC,CASSFAAGSDYGYTF
TRBV4-2,16,-,TRBJ1-3,-,TGTGCCAGCAGCCAAGAACGAGGCAGGGAAGGAAACACCATATATTTT,CASSQERGREGNTIYF